The source of this T cell receptor beta chain is a study of beta chain features in type 1 diabetes (dated 2018 in TCRdb). As for the study more broadly: Patients and healthy donors did not differ in mean age, gender distribution, total cell number or subset yield. The study compared TCRB repertoires of sorted circulating CD4+ T cell subsets between recently diagnosed type 1 diabetes patients and matched healthy donors. Across all samples, fewer than 130 million sorted cells were examined, and cell number per subset correlated strongly with RNA yield. Naive and central memory subsets were obtained from all 30 or so donors, but regulatory and stem cell-like memory subsets were isolated from only 8 patients and roughly eight healthy donors. Results and caveats for the whole study, not just this receptor: At VDJ recombination sites, type 1 diabetes patients had fewer insertions and more deleted nucleotides, which implies abnormalities in thymic rearrangement. A moderate but significant shortening of TCRB CDR3 length was observed in type 1 diabetes patients in all four CD4+ subsets. Naive, central memory and regulatory TCRB repertoires appeared to be more similar among patients than among healthy donors. Because cDNA was sequenced instead of genomic DNA, activated cells with high expression could be over-represented, although the groups did not differ in activation or CD3 levels. Because small numbers of individuals were included in the HLA sub-analyses, any influence of HLA type on TCRB rearrangement was left unresolved. Shorter templates might have been favored by PCR, but patient and control samples were amplified and corrected together, so both groups would have been affected equally by any skew.

The entire amount of isolated RNA was reverse transcribed using the High Capacity cDNA Reverse Transcription Kit, so the sequenced TCRB transcripts were expressed ones. Naive, central memory and regulatory T cell samples underwent deep immunoSEQ sequencing, averaging roughly 3.5 million total reads per sample. After sorted cells were lysed in RLT buffer, RNA was extracted with DNase-treated RNeasy Micro or Mini kits, with the choice depending on cell number. Each cell subset was processed on its own to prevent cross-contamination, while patient and healthy donor samples were processed together. TCRB sequences were amplified from cDNA with the immunoSEQ multiplex PCR, producing 87-bp fragments spanning the CDR3 region. Amplicons were sequenced on the Illumina HiSeq platform. Regarding the original processing steps: Synthetic template baselines were used to correct PCR bias computationally, reads within Hamming distance 2 were collapsed, and singletons that could not be merged were discarded. Reads were aligned against IMGT to assign V, D and J genes, CDR3 length and insertions or deletions at six rearrangement sites. Within each subset, clonotype counts were normalized to sorted cell number, and only after that were true diversity and Gini coefficients computed with the tcR R package. The overlap coefficient, calculated on TCRB nucleotide sequences, was used to measure repertoire sharing. The table was pulled from immuneACCESS by TCRdb, which kept in-frame rearrangements only. Such tables lose some clones; where checked, under half of the loss comes from unresolved V genes, and the rest has no known cause. For V, J and clone size, that table is used; D and trimming come from the DNA. This sample lists 150,000 to 190,000 clones; over 7.5% were detected once. The ten largest clones represent around 0.65% of the sample.

The table lists this clone with a few counts. This clone's antigen is unknown. Per-nucleotide qualities are absent, and no much larger clonotype sits a single base away. From each donor, a single peripheral blood sample of around 120 mL on average was drawn into heparinised tubes. Naive, central memory, regulatory and stem cell-like memory CD4+ T cells were sorted on a BD FACSAria II using a panel including CD45RO, CCR7, CD25, CD127, CD95 and CD27. All sorted populations exceeded 98% purity. PBMCs were isolated right away by Lymphoprep density gradient centrifugation and were stained directly, without culture. So that batch effects would be minimized, each experiment stained and sorted samples in pairs, pairing one healthy donor with one patient. As encoded in the germline V gene, CDR1 is SGHAT while CDR2 is FQNNGV. The CDR3 numbers 15 residues from cysteine through phenylalanine. The sequence is cut down to CDR3 DNA, 45 bases in frame from base 1. Here V drops 1 base and J drops 9 bases, and the junction holds 5 bases not matched to any gene.

Sequencing used central memory CD4+ T cells from blood. The chain employs TRBV11-2 and TRBJ2-1, and 11 bases in between align with TRBD2. The clonotype comes from a man younger than 35 in good health. This receptor has the CDR3 CASSLGLAGGTEQFF. The DNA is TGTGCCAGCAGCTTAGGGCTAGCGGGAGGCACTGAGCAGTTCTTC.